Listed here are 6 T cell receptor beta chains from one sample, sequenced in a study of T cell clonotyping in hematopoietic cell transplantation. Repertoires were generated with immunoSEQ multiplex PCR, while TCRdb's copy carries only in-frame clones and drops some. The table has 12,000 to 15,000 clones, 94% seen once; the top ten hold over 3.5%. Sequences were derived from PBMCs, sampled 30 days after allogeneic stem cell transplant. The receptors were gathered from a male patient aged 55 to 69 who had an allogeneic stem cell transplant from an unrelated donor, so the T cells may come from the graft donor. Some clones in this sample may be carry-over from other donors' samples.

The chain joins TRBV9 to TRBJ1-2; 7 bases line up with TRBD1. The V gene's germline CDR1 is SGDLS and CDR2 YYNGEE. The ends lost 0 bases at V and 1 base at J; junction bases unmatched: 3. The CDR3 sequence is 15 residues long. Here the CDR3 reads CASSVGQGVNYGYTF. The CDR3 DNA is TGTGCCAGCAGCGTAGGGCAGGGGGTTAACTATGGCTACACCTTC.

The chain couples TRBV5-1 to TRBJ1-2; weak D call: TRBD1 (6 bases). Trimming took 2 bases from V and 4 from J, leaving 9 bases between them. CDR1 SGHRS and CDR2 YFSETQ come from the germline V gene. The CDR3 runs to 13 residues. The CDR3 loop is CASSFVGGYGYTF. Written as DNA, the CDR3 is TGCGCCAGCAGCTTCGTAGGGGGCTATGGCTACACCTTC.

This clone has only one observation. The V gene is TRBV5-1, the J gene TRBJ1-5, with a tentative D call TRBD1 (5 bases). Germline CDR1 is SGHRS and CDR2 is YFSETQ. Trimming removed 0 bases at V and 15 bases at J, with 13 bases between. The CDR3 covers 12 residues. The CDR3 reads CASSLAGDSWHF. The CDR3 coding sequence is TGCGCCAGCAGCTTGGCCGGAGACAGTTGGCATTTT.

This chain's CDR3 is CASSAIGQSEGYTF. CDR3 nucleotide sequence: TGTGCCAGCAGTGCCATCGGACAGAGTGAGGGCTACACCTTC. The V and J genes are TRBV6-1 and TRBJ1-2; the D gene is possibly TRBD1 (6 bases). The CDR3 extends over 14 amino acids. CDR1 is MNHNS, CDR2 SASEGT, per germline. Trimming removed 4 bases from V and 8 bases from J, with 17 bases in between.

The chain carries TRBV6-5 and TRBJ2-7, with 11 bases identical to TRBD1. This CDR3 comprises 14 residues. CDR1 and CDR2 (germline): MNHEY, SVGAGI. The junction had 4 bases not matched to a gene; V was cut back by 6 bases and J by 3 bases. This CDR3 is CASRQGQGVYEQYF. CDR3 bases: TGTGCCAGCAGACAGGGACAGGGGGTCTACGAGCAGTACTTC.

V is TRBV19 and J is TRBJ1-3; D is uncertain. This CDR3 has 15 residues. Germline CDR1 and CDR2: LNHDA and SQIVND (reference sequence). V lost 2 bases to trimming and J lost 0 bases, with 8 bases between them. In DNA, the CDR3 is TGTGCCAGTAGTATATCGGCACTCTCTGGAAACACCATATATTTT. This gives the protein CASSISALSGNTIYF.